Listed below are T cell receptor beta chains from one sample, sequenced in a study of T cell clonotyping in hematopoietic cell transplantation. The method was immunoSEQ multiplex PCR; TCRdb's version includes in-frame clones alone and lacks a portion of them. This table holds 9,000 or so clones, roughly 85% found once. The sequencing here drew on PBMCs, taken 180 days after allogeneic stem cell transplant. The receptor set was obtained from a female patient in her thirties or forties who had an allogeneic stem cell transplant, so the T cells may come from the graft donor. Some clones in this sample may be carry-over from other donors' samples. Both conserved end residues are part of each CDR3. D genes are given only for firm matches. Only part of the rows carry a size: once, few, many, or a class if the clone is expanded.

J gene	clone size	D gene	V gene	CDR3 DNA	CDR3 protein
TRBJ2-3	NA	TRBD2	TRBV6-4	TGTGCCAGCAGTGACTCGGCTAGCGGGGGAACAGATACGCAGTATTTT	CASSDSASGGTDTQYF
TRBJ1-2	NA	TRBD1	TRBV20-1	TGCAGTGCCGTGACAGGGCACGGCTACACCTTC	CSAVTGHGYTF
TRBJ2-2	NA	TRBD2	TRBV30	TGTGCCTGGAGTAACCAACTAGCGGGGGGGAATGGATTTTTT	CAWSNQLAGGNGFF
TRBJ2-2	NA	TRBD2	TRBV7-3	TGTGCCAGCAGCCCGCAAACTAGCGGGGGGGCCAAATCGAACACCGGGGAGCTGTTTTTT	CASSPQTSGGAKSNTGELFF
TRBJ1-2	NA	NA	TRBV11-2	TGTGCCAGCAGCTTGGGCCTGAACTATGGCTACACCTTC	CASSLGLNYGYTF
TRBJ1-4	NA	TRBD1	TRBV28	TGTGCCAGCAGCCCGAGACAGGGGTGGGGTGAAAAACTGTTTTTT	CASSPRQGWGEKLFF
TRBJ1-5	NA	NA	TRBV1	TGCACCAGCAGCCATAGGTGCAATCAGCCCCAGCATTTT	CTSSHRCNQPQHF
TRBJ1-5	once	NA	TRBV6-5	TGTGCCAGCAGTTCACGTAAACAGGGTCCCGGTCAGCCCCAGCATTTT	CASSSRKQGPGQPQHF
TRBJ2-1	NA	NA	TRBV6-5	TGTGCCAGCAGTTACTCGGGGACGGCTCATGAGCAGTTCTTC	CASSYSGTAHEQFF
TRBJ2-5	NA	NA	TRBV4-3	TGCGCCAGCAGCCAAGAGGGACACCCTACCCAAGAGACCCAGTACTTC	CASSQEGHPTQETQYF
TRBJ2-6	few	NA	TRBV2	TGTGCCATCACTACAGGGAGAGGTGGGGCCAACGTCCTGACTTTC	CAITTGRGGANVLTF